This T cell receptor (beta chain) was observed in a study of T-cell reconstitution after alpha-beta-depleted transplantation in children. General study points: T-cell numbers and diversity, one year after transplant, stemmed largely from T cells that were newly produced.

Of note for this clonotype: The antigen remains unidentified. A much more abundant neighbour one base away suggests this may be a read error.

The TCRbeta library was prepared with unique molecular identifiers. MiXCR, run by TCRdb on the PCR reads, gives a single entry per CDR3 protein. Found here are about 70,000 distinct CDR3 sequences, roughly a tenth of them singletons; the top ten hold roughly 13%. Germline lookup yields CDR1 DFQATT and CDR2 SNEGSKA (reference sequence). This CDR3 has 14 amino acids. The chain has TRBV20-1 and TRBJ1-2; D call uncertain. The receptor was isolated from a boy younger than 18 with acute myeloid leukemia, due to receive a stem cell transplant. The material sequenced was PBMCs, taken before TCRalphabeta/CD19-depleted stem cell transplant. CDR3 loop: CSFLPIGSVGGSTF. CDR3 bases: TGCAGTTTCTTACCGATTGGGTCCGTTGGTGGCTCCACCTTC.